This T cell receptor beta chain was sequenced during a study of OX40 agonist ivuxolimab in advanced cancers. A remark on this clone: Its antigen is undetermined.

Study-wide points: Low levels of normalized T-cell clonal expansion also appeared in some nonresponders. Antigen specificity was not determined for the expanded peripheral T cells.

Sequencing was performed with immunoSEQ multiplex PCR; in TCRdb, only in-frame clones are kept and a portion is missing. Of approximately 17,000 clones listed, roughly 90% are singletons. The ends lost 1 base at V and 6 bases at J; junction bases unmatched: 4. The CDR3 has 15 residues. Germline CDR1 SGHAT, CDR2 FQNNGV. Patients with autoimmune history or systemic immunosuppression were excluded. The receptor comes from an adult with an advanced solid tumor such as melanoma, head and neck, liver or kidney cancer. Sequenced material: CD4+ or CD8+ T cells sorted from blood, taken in a trial of the OX40 agonist ivuxolimab. The chain uses TRBV11-2 and TRBJ1-5; 9 bases match TRBD1. CDR3 protein: CASSLGTGVGQPQHF. CDR3 sequence (DNA): TGTGCCAGCAGCTTAGGGACAGGGGTCGGTCAGCCCCAGCATTTT.